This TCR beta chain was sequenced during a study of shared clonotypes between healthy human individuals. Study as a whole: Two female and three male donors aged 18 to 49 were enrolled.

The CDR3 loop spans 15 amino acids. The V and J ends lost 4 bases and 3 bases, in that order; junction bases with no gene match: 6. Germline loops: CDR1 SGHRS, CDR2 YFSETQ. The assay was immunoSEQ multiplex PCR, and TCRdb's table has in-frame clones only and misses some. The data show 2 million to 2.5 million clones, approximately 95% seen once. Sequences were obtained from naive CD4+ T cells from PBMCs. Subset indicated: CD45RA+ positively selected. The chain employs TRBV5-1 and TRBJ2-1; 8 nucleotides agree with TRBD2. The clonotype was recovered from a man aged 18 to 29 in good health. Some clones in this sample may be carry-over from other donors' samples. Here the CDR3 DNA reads TGCGCCAGCAGCCCGATAGCGGGGAGCTACAATGAGCAGTTCTTC. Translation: CASSPIAGSYNEQFF.